The clone carrying this TCR beta chain was found a few times. The CDR3 loop spans 11 amino acids. V was clipped by 6 bases and J by 15 bases; unmatched bases: 9. CDR1 and CDR2 (germline): DFQATT, SNEGSKA (reference sequence). The sample originates from a study of cytomegalovirus exposure and HLA in healthy donors. Assay: immunoSEQ multiplex PCR; the TCRdb copy retains only in-frame clones and omits some. The sample contains roughly 120,000 clones, about 88% of which appear only once. The sequence was collected from a woman aged 18-29 years in good health and CMV-seronegative. This chain connects TRBV20-1 to TRBJ2-1; 9 bases line up with TRBD2. The sequenced material came from PBMCs. CDR3 in DNA: TGCAGTGCCGTCCGGGGGACTAGCTTGTTCTTC. Translated, it gives CSAVRGTSLFF.